This TCR beta chain was sequenced during a study of response to subunit inactivated influenza vaccine. This clonotype occurred many times. Its antigen is undetermined. Findings and limits, study-wide: That few new T cells are recruited by each seasonal influenza vaccination was the authors' suggestion.

MiXCR, applied by TCRdb to the RT-PCR reads, yields one record per CDR3 protein. The sample holds 500,000 to 600,000 distinct CDR3 sequences, approximately 12% seen once. The sequence derives from a man in his fifties or sixties who received an inactivated influenza vaccine. This sample comprised PBMCs from blood, obtained roughly 47 days after vaccination.

CDR3 region: CASSARGDTGELFF. CDR3 coding DNA: TGTGCCAGCAGTGCCCGGGGGGACACCGGGGAGCTGTTTTTT. The chain couples TRBV2 to TRBJ2-2, with 7 nucleotides matching TRBD2. V lost 4 bases, J lost 3 bases, and 2 bases stayed unmatched. The CDR3 has 14 amino acids. The germline V gene has CDR1 SNHLY and CDR2 FYNNEI. The full variable domain, its missing parts supplied by reference TRBV2 and TRBJ2-2, is EPEVTQTPSHQVTQMGQEVILRCVPISNHLYFYWYRQILGQKVEFLVSFYNNEISEKSEIFDDQFSVERPDGSNFTLKIRSTKLEDSAMYFCASSARGDTGELFFGEGSRLTVL.